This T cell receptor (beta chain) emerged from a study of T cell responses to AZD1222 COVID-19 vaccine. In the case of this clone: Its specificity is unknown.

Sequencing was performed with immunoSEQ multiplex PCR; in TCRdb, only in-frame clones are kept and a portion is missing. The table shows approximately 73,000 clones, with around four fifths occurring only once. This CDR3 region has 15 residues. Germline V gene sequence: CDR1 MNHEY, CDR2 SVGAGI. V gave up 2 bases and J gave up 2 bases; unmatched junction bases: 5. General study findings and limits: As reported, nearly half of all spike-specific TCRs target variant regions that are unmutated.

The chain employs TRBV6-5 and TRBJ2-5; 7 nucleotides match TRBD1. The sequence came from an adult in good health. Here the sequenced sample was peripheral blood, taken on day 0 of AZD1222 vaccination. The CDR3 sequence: CASSYLGTAQETQYF. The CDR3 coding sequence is TGTGCCAGCAGTTACCTCGGGACAGCACAAGAGACCCAGTACTTC.